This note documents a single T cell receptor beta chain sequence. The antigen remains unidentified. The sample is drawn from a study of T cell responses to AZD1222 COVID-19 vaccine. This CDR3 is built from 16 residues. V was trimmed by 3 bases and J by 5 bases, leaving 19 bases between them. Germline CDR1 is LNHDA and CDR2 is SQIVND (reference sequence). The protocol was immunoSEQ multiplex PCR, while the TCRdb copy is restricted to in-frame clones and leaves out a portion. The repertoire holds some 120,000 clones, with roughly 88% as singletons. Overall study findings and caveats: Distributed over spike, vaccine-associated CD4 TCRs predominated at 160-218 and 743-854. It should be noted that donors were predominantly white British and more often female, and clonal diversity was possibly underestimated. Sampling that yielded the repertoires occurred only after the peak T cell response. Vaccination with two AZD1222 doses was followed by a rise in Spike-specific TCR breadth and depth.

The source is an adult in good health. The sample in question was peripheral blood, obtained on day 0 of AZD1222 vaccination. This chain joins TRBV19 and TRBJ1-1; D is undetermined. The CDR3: CASSISLGVTLTEAFF. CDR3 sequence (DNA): TGTGCCAGTAGTATCTCCCTTGGGGTCACCCTGACTGAAGCTTTCTTT.